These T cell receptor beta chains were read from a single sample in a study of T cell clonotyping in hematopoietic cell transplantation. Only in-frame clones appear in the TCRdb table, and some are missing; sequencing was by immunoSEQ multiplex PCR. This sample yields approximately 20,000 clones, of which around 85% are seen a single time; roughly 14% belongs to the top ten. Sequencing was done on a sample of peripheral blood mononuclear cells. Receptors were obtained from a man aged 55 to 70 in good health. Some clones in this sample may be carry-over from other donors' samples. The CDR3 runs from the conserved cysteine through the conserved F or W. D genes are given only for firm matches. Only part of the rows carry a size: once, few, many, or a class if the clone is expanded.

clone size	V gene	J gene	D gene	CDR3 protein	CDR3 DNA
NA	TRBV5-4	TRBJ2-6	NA	CASSLVSSGANVLTF	TGTGCCAGCAGCTTGGTGAGCTCTGGGGCCAACGTCCTGACTTTC
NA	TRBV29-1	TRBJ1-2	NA	CSVVPGTDNYGYTF	TGCAGCGTTGTCCCAGGGACTGATAACTATGGCTACACCTTC
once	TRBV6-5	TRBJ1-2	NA	CASSYSPRLFGGYTF	TGTGCCAGCAGTTACTCGCCAAGATTGTTTGGTGGCTACACCTTC
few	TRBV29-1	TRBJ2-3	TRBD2	CSVHRGGAFGTDTQYF	TGCAGCGTTCACCGCGGGGGGGCCTTTGGTACAGATACGCAGTATTTT
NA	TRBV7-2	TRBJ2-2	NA	CASSLQATTYTGELFF	TGTGCCAGCAGCCTCCAAGCGACAACTTACACCGGGGAGCTGTTTTTT
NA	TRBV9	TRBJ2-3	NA	CASSVDPGSGTDTQYF	TGTGCCAGCAGCGTAGATCCCGGGTCAGGGACAGATACGCAGTATTTT
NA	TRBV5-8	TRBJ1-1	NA	CASSLTNTEAFF	TGTGCCAGCAGCTTAACGAACACTGAAGCTTTCTTT
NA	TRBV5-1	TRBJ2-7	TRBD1	CASSVGQGGAGQYF	TGCGCCAGCAGCGTCGGACAGGGCGGAGCAGGGCAGTACTTC
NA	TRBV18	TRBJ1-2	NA	CASSQEGNYGYTF	TGTGCCAGCTCCCAAGAGGGTAACTATGGCTACACCTTC
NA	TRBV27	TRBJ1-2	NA	CASTLTVPGAISGYTF	TGTGCCAGCACCCTGACGGTACCGGGGGCCATAAGTGGCTACACCTTC
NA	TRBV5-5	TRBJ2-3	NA	CASSLGQGGTGYF	TGTGCCAGCAGCTTGGGACAGGGCGGGACGGGGTATTTT
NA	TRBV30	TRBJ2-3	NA	CAWSVRAGRADTQYF	TGTGCCTGGAGTGTAAGGGCGGGAAGGGCAGATACGCAGTATTTT
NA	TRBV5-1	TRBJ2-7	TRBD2	CASSLGASGAYEQYF	TGCGCCAGCAGCTTGGGGGCTAGCGGGGCCTACGAGCAGTACTTC
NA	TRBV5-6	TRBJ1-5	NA	CASSLLEGGWGNQPQHF	TGTGCCAGCAGCCTCTTGGAGGGGGGCTGGGGCAATCAGCCCCAGCATTTT
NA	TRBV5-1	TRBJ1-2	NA	CASSLESPNYGYTF	TGCGCCAGCAGCTTAGAGTCCCCCAACTATGGCTACACCTTC
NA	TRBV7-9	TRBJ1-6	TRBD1	CASSLNAAGGHSPLHF	TGTGCCAGCAGCTTAAACGCGGCAGGGGGCCATTCACCCCTCCACTTT
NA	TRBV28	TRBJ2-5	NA	CASSTNLEETQYF	TGTGCCAGCAGTACAAACTTGGAGGAGACCCAGTACTTC
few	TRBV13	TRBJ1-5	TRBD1	CATGQGGQPQHF	TGTGCCACCGGACAGGGAGGACAGCCCCAGCATTTT
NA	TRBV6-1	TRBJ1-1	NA	CASSLQVTEAFF	TGTGCCAGCAGTCTACAGGTCACTGAAGCTTTCTTT
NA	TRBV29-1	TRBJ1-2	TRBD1	CSVGRTQGAYGYTF	TGCAGCGTTGGACGGACACAGGGGGCCTATGGCTACACCTTC
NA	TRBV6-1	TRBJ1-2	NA	CASSVQGHYGYTF	TGTGCCAGCAGTGTTCAGGGCCACTATGGCTACACCTTC
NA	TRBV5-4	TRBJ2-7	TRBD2	CASSPKRGEREQYF	TGTGCCAGCAGCCCAAAGCGGGGGGAACGCGAGCAGTACTTC
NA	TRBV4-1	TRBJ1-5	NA	CASSSIGDLNQPQHF	TGCGCCAGCAGTTCGATAGGGGACCTCAATCAGCCCCAGCATTTT
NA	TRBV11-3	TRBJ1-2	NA	CASSSSSWRGYTF	TGTGCCAGCAGCTCGTCCTCCTGGAGGGGCTACACCTTC
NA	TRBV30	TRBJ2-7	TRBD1	CAWSFSRTGTYEQYF	TGTGCCTGGAGTTTTTCCCGGACAGGCACCTACGAGCAGTACTTC
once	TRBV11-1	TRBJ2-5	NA	CASSLAGGRGWETQYF	TGTGCCAGCAGCTTAGCCGGAGGACGGGGGTGGGAGACCCAGTACTTC
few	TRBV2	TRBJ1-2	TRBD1	CASSRLQGYGYTF	TGTGCCAGCAGTCGACTACAGGGGTATGGCTACACCTTC
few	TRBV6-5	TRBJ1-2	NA	CASSQSTGTVYGYTF	TGTGCCAGCAGTCAATCGACCGGGACGGTCTATGGCTACACCTTC
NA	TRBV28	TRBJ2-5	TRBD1	CASRRPSTALVGTGNSGETQYF	TGTGCCAGCAGGCGCCCCTCAACCGCACTCGTTGGGACAGGGAACAGCGGAGAGACCCAGTACTTC
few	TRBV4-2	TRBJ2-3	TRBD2	CASSPSLAGTSTDTQYF	TGTGCCAGCAGCCCTTCACTAGCGGGGACCAGCACAGATACGCAGTATTTT
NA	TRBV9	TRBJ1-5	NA	CASSSDARDNQPQHF	TGTGCCAGCAGCTCCGATGCCAGGGACAATCAGCCCCAGCATTTT
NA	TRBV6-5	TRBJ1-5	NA	CASSFSGEPSNQPQHF	TGTGCCAGCAGTTTCTCCGGGGAGCCCAGCAATCAGCCCCAGCATTTT
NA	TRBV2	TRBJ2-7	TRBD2	CASLPGLAGAYSYEQYF	TGTGCCAGCCTACCGGGACTAGCGGGGGCCTACTCCTACGAGCAGTACTTC
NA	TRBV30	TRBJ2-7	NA	CAWRGPAEQYF	TGTGCCTGGAGAGGACCGGCCGAGCAGTACTTC
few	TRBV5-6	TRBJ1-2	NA	CASSLGERGYTF	TGTGCCAGCAGCTTGGGAGAAAGGGGCTACACCTTC
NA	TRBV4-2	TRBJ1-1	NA	CASSKRGMNTEAFF	TGTGCCAGCAGTAAAAGGGGGATGAACACTGAAGCTTTCTTT
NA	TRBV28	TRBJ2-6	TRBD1	CASSQGEHSGANVLTF	TGTGCCAGCAGCCAGGGGGAACACTCTGGGGCCAACGTCCTGACTTTC
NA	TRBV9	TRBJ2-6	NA	CASSGPGSANVLTF	TGTGCCAGCAGCGGCCCCGGCTCGGCCAACGTCCTGACTTTC
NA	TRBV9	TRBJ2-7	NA	CASSVAGGTDEQYF	TGTGCCAGCAGCGTAGCAGGGGGGACTGACGAGCAGTACTTC
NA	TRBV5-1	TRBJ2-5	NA	CASSLGTIAETQYF	TGCGCCAGCAGCTTGGGGACTATTGCTGAGACCCAGTACTTC
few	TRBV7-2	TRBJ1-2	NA	CASSLGPYGYTF	TGTGCCAGCAGCTTAGGGCCCTATGGCTACACCTTC
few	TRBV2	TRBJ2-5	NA	CASTWIQETQYF	TGTGCCAGCACCTGGATTCAAGAGACCCAGTACTTC
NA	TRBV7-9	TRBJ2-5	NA	CASSEKVETQYF	TGTGCCAGCAGCGAGAAGGTGGAGACCCAGTACTTC
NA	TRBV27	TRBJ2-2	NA	CASGPGQNTGELFF	TGTGCCAGCGGCCCGGGGCAGAACACCGGGGAGCTGTTTTTT
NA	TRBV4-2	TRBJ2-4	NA	CASSQDLTDRAKNIQYF	TGTGCCAGCAGCCAAGATCTGACAGATCGGGCCAAAAACATTCAGTACTTC
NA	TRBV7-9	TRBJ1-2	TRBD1	CASSPRDRELYGYTF	TGTGCCAGCAGCCCCAGGGACAGGGAGCTTTATGGCTACACCTTC
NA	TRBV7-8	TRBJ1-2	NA	CASSLASITGTDSGYTF	TGTGCCAGCAGCTTAGCAAGCATTACAGGTACTGACTCTGGCTACACCTTC
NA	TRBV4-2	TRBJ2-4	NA	CASSQEGRGVLRAKNIQYF	TGTGCCAGCAGCCAAGAGGGGAGAGGCGTTCTTAGGGCCAAAAACATTCAGTACTTC
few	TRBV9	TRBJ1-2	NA	CASGLDGYTF	TGTGCCAGCGGACTGGATGGCTACACCTTC
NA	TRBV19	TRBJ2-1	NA	CASSPPGPEDEQFF	TGTGCCAGTAGTCCCCCGGGGCCCGAGGATGAGCAGTTCTTC
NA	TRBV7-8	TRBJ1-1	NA	CASSPPRAWNTEAFF	TGTGCCAGCAGCCCCCCTCGGGCGTGGAACACTGAAGCTTTCTTT
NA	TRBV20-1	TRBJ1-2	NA	CSDMRYGYTF	TGCAGCGACATGAGGTATGGCTACACCTTC
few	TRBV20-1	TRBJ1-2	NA	CSPGDGYTF	TGCAGCCCTGGGGATGGCTACACCTTC
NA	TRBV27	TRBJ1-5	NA	CASSLSGVNQPQHF	TGTGCCAGCAGTTTATCGGGCGTAAATCAGCCCCAGCATTTT
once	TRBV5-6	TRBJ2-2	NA	CASRGAEPGELFF	TGTGCCAGCAGAGGAGCGGAGCCCGGGGAGCTGTTTTTT
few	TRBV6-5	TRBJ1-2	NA	CASKSDRGTNYGYTF	TGTGCCAGCAAATCAGACCGAGGCACTAACTATGGCTACACCTTC
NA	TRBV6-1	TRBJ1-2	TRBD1	CASSVGQGANYGYTF	TGTGCCAGCAGTGTTGGACAGGGGGCTAACTATGGCTACACCTTC
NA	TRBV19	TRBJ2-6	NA	CASASGLSGANVLTF	TGTGCCAGTGCCTCAGGGCTCTCTGGGGCCAACGTCCTGACTTTC
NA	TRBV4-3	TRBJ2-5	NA	CASSQERAGGPKETQYF	TGCGCCAGCAGCCAAGAACGGGCAGGAGGGCCCAAAGAGACCCAGTACTTC